This passage covers 9 T cell receptor beta chains from one sample sequenced in a study of T cell repertoires in ileal Crohn's disease. Data came from immunoSEQ multiplex PCR; TCRdb stores just in-frame clones and leaves some out. Among about 18,000 clones, about 70% were seen once, and the ten largest hold roughly 4%. Indicated time point: inflamed ileum from the surgical specimen. Sequenced material: ileal tissue. These TCRs come from an adult with Crohn's disease.

The V call is TRBV5-4, the J call TRBJ2-1; 14 bases agree with TRBD2. The germline V gene encodes CDR1 SGHNT and CDR2 YYREEE (reference sequence). This CDR3 is built from 17 residues. The J segment lost 3 bases and the V segment lost 5 bases, leaving 7 bases of the junction unmatched. The chain's CDR3 is CASSPGTSGSYYNEQFF. CDR3 coding DNA: TGTGCCAGCAGTCCCGGGACTAGCGGGAGTTACTACAATGAGCAGTTCTTC.

The genes are TRBV19 and TRBJ1-2, with 11 nucleotides matching TRBD1. CDR3 length: 13 amino acids. V was pared by 9 bases and J by 6 bases, with 6 bases of the junction left unmatched. CDR1 is LNHDA, CDR2 SQIVND, per germline (reference sequence). The CDR3 region has the DNA TGTGCCAGCAGGACAGGGGGCAGGAATGGCTACACCTTC. This gives the protein CASRTGGRNGYTF.

With regard to this clone: The identical CDR3 is also encoded by other nucleotide sequences in the sample. CDR3 in amino acids: CASSLGQGQETQYF. The DNA of the CDR3 is TGCGCCAGCAGCCTAGGACAGGGCCAAGAGACCCAGTACTTC. V gene TRBV5-1 combines with J gene TRBJ2-5; 8 bases are a match to TRBD1. Unmatched junction bases numbered 3, after V lost 4 bases and J lost 1 base. The CDR3 contains 14 residues. Germline V CDR1 and CDR2: SGHRS, YFSETQ.

Notes on this clone: Other nucleotide sequences in the sample specify the same CDR3. The CDR3 loop reads CASSLEYEQYF. CDR3 nucleotide sequence: TGTGCCAGCAGCTTGGAGTACGAGCAGTACTTC. The chain couples TRBV5-6 to TRBJ2-7; D unclear. Germline CDR1 SGHDT, CDR2 YYEEEE. Trimming stripped 0 bases from V and 4 bases from J, with 2 bases between. The CDR3 covers 11 residues.

A note on this clone: Sequence at one end of the junction differs from germline and may be a read error. The chain couples TRBV2 to TRBJ1-5; possibly TRBD1 for D (5 bases). The CDR3 has 14 amino acids. Germline assignment: CDR1 SNHLY and CDR2 FYNNEI. CDR3 sequence (DNA): TGTGCCAGCAATGAAGTGGGCAGGGATCAGCCCCAGCATTTT. Translated: CASNEVGRDQPQHF.

This clone was detected a few times. The V and J genes are TRBV29-1 and TRBJ2-1; possible D gene TRBD2, 6 bases. The germline V gene has CDR1 SQVTM and CDR2 ANQGSEA. V lost 3 bases and J 7 bases, leaving 13 bases between the germline ends. The CDR3 runs 13 residues. This CDR3 is CSVDGGSPNEQFF. The DNA of the CDR3 is TGCAGCGTTGATGGGGGGAGCCCTAATGAGCAGTTCTTC.

The chain links TRBV5-4 to TRBJ1-2; perhaps TRBD1 as D (6 bases). V was shortened by 1 base and J by 8 bases, with 21 bases between the two germline ends. From germline, CDR1 is SGHNT and CDR2 YYREEE (reference sequence). CDR3 length: 16 amino acids. DNA of the CDR3: TGTGCCAGCAGCTTGTGGGGTACAGGGCCTGCGGGCGGCTACACCTTC. Amino acids: CASSLWGTGPAGGYTF. Looking up the rest from reference TRBV5-4 and TRBJ1-2 gives the full variable domain: ETGVTQSPTHLIKTRGQQVTLRCSSQSGHNTVSWYQQALGQGPQFIFQYYREEENGRGNFPPRFSGLQFPNYSSELNVNALELDDSALYLCASSLWGTGPAGGYTFGSGTRLTVV.

CDR3: CASSPPGQGGYEQYF. The CDR3 DNA sequence: TGTGCCAGCAGTCCACCGGGACAGGGTGGATACGAGCAGTACTTC. This chain connects TRBV6-5 to TRBJ2-7; TRBD1 agrees at 9 bases. Looked up from germline, CDR1 is MNHEY and CDR2 is SVGAGI. V lost 5 bases to trimming and J lost 4 bases; unmatched junction nucleotides: 9. There are 15 residues in the CDR3.

This clone ranks as medium-sized. The rearrangement joins TRBV7-2 to TRBJ2-7; D is unclear. Deletions cut 4 bases from V and 2 bases from J, with 15 bases between. The CDR3 loop spans 15 amino acids. In germline, CDR1 is SGHTA, CDR2 FQGNSA. CDR3 residues: CASSSQLAGTYEQYF. CDR3 nucleotide sequence: TGTGCCAGCAGCTCCCAGCTCGCAGGCACCTACGAGCAGTACTTC.